This is a list of T cell receptor beta chains from one sample in a study of T-cell memory formation after mild COVID-19. A single record per CDR3 protein comes from TCRdb applying MiXCR to the 5' RACE reads. The table has tens of thousands of distinct CDR3 sequences, 6% to 9.5% seen once; the top ten hold roughly 1.4%. Material: PBMCs or a T cell subset sorted from them (not recorded which). The receptors stem from a man younger than 35 who had mild COVID-19 (a few samples of this study predate the infection). Cell type and time point are not known. Both conserved end residues are part of each CDR3. The D gene is left open where the match is weak. Clone size, where shown, is once, few, many, or a class for clones that have expanded.

clone_size j_call v_call d_call cdr3_nt cdr3_aa
many TRBJ2-1 TRBV7-3 - TGTGCCAGCAGCCCGGGGGCAAACAATGAGCAGTTCTTC CASSPGANNEQFF
few TRBJ2-4 TRBV5-1 - TGCGCCAGCAGCTTGGGACTCCGGGACTCCGGAGGAATTCAGTACTTC CASSLGLRDSGGIQYF
few TRBJ2-5 TRBV11-2 - TGTGCCAGCAGCCCTCCCTGGCGGTCCGTGAAGACCCAGTACTTC CASSPPWRSVKTQYF
- TRBJ2-2 TRBV20-1 - TGCAGTGCTTTGGGGGGGCCGAACACCGGGGAGCTGTTTTTT CSALGGPNTGELFF
few TRBJ2-6 TRBV28 - TGTGCCAGCAGTTTAGGGAACTCTGGGGCCAACGTCCTGACTTTC CASSLGNSGANVLTF
- TRBJ1-5 TRBV19 - TGTGCCAGTAGAGGAGTAGCGGCCCCGATGAGCAATCAGCCCCAGCATTTT CASRGVAAPMSNQPQHF
- TRBJ1-6 TRBV5-5 - TGTGCCAGCAGCTCCACAAAAGCCTATAATTCACCCCTCCACTTT CASSSTKAYNSPLHF
few TRBJ1-2 TRBV12-3/TRBV12-4 - TGTGCCAGCAGTTCACAGGTTTCGGCTGTCGGGGGCTACACCTTC CASSSQVSAVGGYTF
few TRBJ2-1 TRBV12-3/TRBV12-4 TRBD2 TGTGCCAGCAGTTTATCGGCTAGCGGAAATGAGCAGTTCTTC CASSLSASGNEQFF
many TRBJ2-5 TRBV4-1 TRBD2 TGCGCCAGCAGCCAAGAGACTAGCGGCCAAGAGACCCAGTACTTC CASSQETSGQETQYF
few TRBJ1-2 TRBV10-3 - TGTGCCACCCGATCGAATGGGGAGCACTATGGCTACACCTTC CATRSNGEHYGYTF
- TRBJ2-1 TRBV7-3 - TGTGCCAGCAGCTTAGCGGCGAACTACAATGAGCAGTTCTTC CASSLAANYNEQFF
few TRBJ1-2 TRBV7-9 TRBD1 TGTGCCAGCAGCCTCCCGACAGGGAGAGGAGTGGGCTACACCTTC CASSLPTGRGVGYTF
many TRBJ2-1 TRBV24-1 TRBD1 TGTGCCACCAGTGTCGCCGGGACAGCCTACAATGAGCAGTTCTTC CATSVAGTAYNEQFF
few TRBJ2-2 TRBV10-3 - TGTGCCATCACGTCTGAAGGGCTAAGATCCGGGGAGCTGTTTTTT CAITSEGLRSGELFF
- TRBJ2-2 TRBV24-1 - TGTGCCACCAGTGACCCGACAGGTCACGGGGAGCTGTTTTTT CATSDPTGHGELFF
few TRBJ2-3 TRBV27 - TGTGCCAGCAGTCAAACTAGCTGGGCAGATACGCAGTATTTT CASSQTSWADTQYF
- TRBJ2-2 TRBV5-5 TRBD1 TGTGCCGCGGGACAGGGGGCGAACACCGGGGAGCTGTTTTTT CAAGQGANTGELFF
- TRBJ2-7 TRBV12-3/TRBV12-4 TRBD1 TGTGCCAGCAGTCCCCAAACCGACAGGGGATCCTACGAGCAGTACTTC CASSPQTDRGSYEQYF
- TRBJ2-1 TRBV20-1 - TGCAGTGCTAGAGATGATCTTAGCTCCTACAATGAGCAGTTCTTC CSARDDLSSYNEQFF
many TRBJ2-2 TRBV7-3 - TGTGCCAGCAGCTTAAGCACCGGGGAGCTGTTTTTT CASSLSTGELFF
few TRBJ2-1 TRBV6-2/TRBV6-3 TRBD2 TGTGCCAGCAAACTGGAGTTTGGCGGGGGTGGTGAGTTCTTC CASKLEFGGGGEFF